The 29 T cell receptor beta chains reported below all come from one sample, sequenced in a study of CXCR3-negative and CXCR3-positive naive CD8 T cells. Study observations and caveats: Against CXCR3-negative naive cells, CXCR3-positive naive cells showed more hydrophobic TRB CDR3s.

No cognate antigen is known for these TCRs. Libraries of TRB cDNA were made by 5' RACE and carried UMIs. TCRdb reprocessed the 5' RACE reads, with one entry per CDR3 protein and no DNA. This sample lists 50,000 to 65,000 distinct CDR3 sequences; its ten largest clones have less than 0.85%. Specimen: naive CXCR3+ CD8+ T cells from blood. The subset was: CD45RO-CCR7+CD27+CD95- naive CD8+ T cells expressing CXCR3 (TNR3+). These receptors were obtained from a human donor in good health. Some clones in this sample may be carry-over from other donors' samples.

The gene calls are TRBV14 and TRBJ1-2. The CDR3 consists of 16 residues. Germline V gives CDR1 SGHDN, CDR2 FVKESK. The CDR3 is CASSQVQGLSVYGYTF.

The V and J genes are TRBV20-1 and TRBJ2-1; TCRdb indicates TRBD1, and absent DNA this call remains unverified. The germline V gene encodes CDR1 DFQATT and CDR2 SNEGSKA (reference sequence). The CDR3 runs to 15 residues. The CDR3 sequence is CSAPGQGVFYNEQFF.

The chain employs TRBV24-1 and TRBJ1-3; TCRdb's assignment of TRBD1 cannot be checked, as there is no DNA. Looked up from germline, CDR1 is KGHDR and CDR2 is SFDVKD. The CDR3 consists of 15 residues. The chain's CDR3 is CATGDSPNTGNTIYF.

The chain couples TRBV10-3 to TRBJ2-3; TCRdb outputs TRBD1, but without DNA this stays unchecked. CDR1 is ENHRY, CDR2 SYGVKD, per germline. The CDR3 covers 17 residues. The CDR3 loop reads CAISDVLRGLNTDTQYF.

The gene calls are TRBV21-1 and TRBJ2-3; there is no DNA to check the TCRdb D call of TRBD1. TRBV21-1 is annotated as a pseudogene. CDR3 length equals 18 residues. CDR3 in amino acids: CASSKINRDRGHSDTQYF.

This chain connects TRBV7-6 to TRBJ2-7; there is no DNA to check the TCRdb D call of TRBD1. The CDR3 has 15 amino acids. Germline V gives CDR1 SGHVS, CDR2 FNYEAQ. The CDR3 loop reads CASSLTGTGSYEQYF. Combining the CDR3 with reference TRBV7-6 and TRBJ2-7 gives the whole variable domain GAGVSQSPRYKVTKRGQDVALRCDPISGHVSLYWYRQALGQGPEFLTYFNYEAQQDKSGLPNDRFSAERPEGSISTLTIQRTEQRDSAMYRCASSLTGTGSYEQYFGPGTRLTVT.

The chain recombines TRBV29-1 with TRBJ2-1; TCRdb proposes TRBD1, but this gene call is untestable without DNA. Germline V gene sequence: CDR1 SQVTM, CDR2 ANQGSEA. The CDR3 is 14 amino acids. CDR3 sequence: CSVLKGGRNNEQFF.

The chain joins TRBV20-1 to TRBJ2-7; TCRdb selects TRBD1, and the lack of DNA leaves this call unchecked. The CDR3 has 13 amino acids. Germline CDR1 DFQATT, CDR2 SNEGSKA (reference sequence). This CDR3 reads CSARDRAAYEQYF.

The CDR3: CASSYDRTNTQYF. The V and J genes are TRBV28 and TRBJ2-3; TCRdb's D gene call, TRBD1, goes unchecked for lack of DNA. Per the germline V gene, CDR1 is MDHEN and CDR2 is SYDVKM. This CDR3 region has 13 residues.

V usage is TRBV5-1 and J usage is TRBJ2-3; TCRdb's D call of TRBD1 is untestable without DNA. The CDR3 extends over 17 amino acids. The V gene's germline CDR1 is SGHRS and CDR2 YFSETQ. The CDR3 sequence: CASSWGPTVTSTDTQYF.

The chain couples TRBV12-3 or TRBV12-4 to TRBJ1-1; TCRdb proposes TRBD1, but this gene call is untestable without DNA. This CDR3 region has 13 residues. The CDR3 spells CASSSYRGPEAFF.

The chain combines TRBV20-1 with TRBJ2-3; TCRdb's D call, TRBD2, is unchecked because there is no DNA. Germline assignment: CDR1 DFQATT and CDR2 SNEGSKA (reference sequence). There are 15 residues in the CDR3. CDR3 residues: CSAREWEASTDTQYF.

V gene TRBV2 combines with J gene TRBJ2-3; the D call of TRBD1 rests on TCRdb alone, since no DNA is present to check it. Germline assignment: CDR1 SNHLY and CDR2 FYNNEI. This CDR3 has 15 residues. The CDR3 is CASSDDRGSTDTQYF. The entire variable domain, with the rest obtained from reference TRBV2 and TRBJ2-3, is as follows: EPEVTQTPSHQVTQMGQEVILRCVPISNHLYFYWYRQILGQKVEFLVSFYNNEISEKSEIFDDQFSVERPDGSNFTLKIRSTKLEDSAMYFCASSDDRGSTDTQYFGPGTRLTVL.

This chain links TRBV29-1 with TRBJ1-2; TCRdb's D gene call, TRBD1, goes unchecked for lack of DNA. The CDR3 covers 14 residues. From germline, CDR1 is SQVTM and CDR2 ANQGSEA. CDR3 amino acids: CSVELVQGRYGYTF.

V gene TRBV20-1 combines with J gene TRBJ1-4. This CDR3 is built from 14 residues. Looked up from germline, CDR1 is DFQATT and CDR2 is SNEGSKA (reference sequence). The CDR3 protein is CSARAELGNEKLFF.

The chain couples TRBV12-3 or TRBV12-4 to TRBJ1-5. The CDR3 runs to 14 residues. CDR3 loop: CASSFLGVNQPQHF.

The chain has TRBV7-2 and TRBJ1-1; the TCRdb call, TRBD1, lacks DNA for checking. The CDR3 spans 14 residues. The germline gives CDR1 SGHTA, CDR2 FQGNSA. CDR3 protein: CASSFSGTLPEAFF.

J is TRBJ2-1 and V is TRBV7-3. The CDR3 spans 13 residues. Germline lookup yields CDR1 SGHTA and CDR2 FQGTGA. This chain's CDR3 is CASSVGVGNEQFF.

The rearrangement joins TRBV9 to TRBJ2-4; TCRdb gives TRBD1 as the D gene, but with no DNA this cannot be confirmed. The CDR3 consists of 15 residues. In germline, CDR1 is SGDLS, CDR2 YYNGEE. The chain's CDR3 is CASSGTGGEQNIQYF.

The CDR3 is CASSQVYGNIDEQFF. This chain uses TRBV14 with TRBJ2-1; with no DNA, the TCRdb D assignment of TRBD2 cannot be verified. CDR1 and CDR2 (germline): SGHDN, FVKESK. The CDR3 contains 15 residues.

The chain uses TRBV9 and TRBJ2-7. There are 14 residues in the CDR3. In germline, CDR1 is SGDLS, CDR2 YYNGEE. The chain's CDR3 is CASGFRQDWYEQYF.

The genes are TRBV29-1 and TRBJ2-1; lacking DNA, the TRBD1 call made by TCRdb goes unchecked. CDR3 length equals 15 residues. Germline CDR1 is SQVTM and CDR2 is ANQGSEA. The CDR3 region is CSVEDPEKGDNEQFF.

This chain joins TRBV29-1 and TRBJ1-4; TCRdb names TRBD1, which stays unverified in the absence of DNA. The length of the CDR3 is 13 residues. Germline lookup yields CDR1 SQVTM and CDR2 ANQGSEA. CDR3 sequence: CSARTGSNEKLFF.

The chain employs TRBV7-6 and TRBJ2-7; lacking DNA, the TRBD2 call made by TCRdb goes unchecked. The CDR3 extends over 14 amino acids. Germline CDR1 and CDR2: SGHVS and FNYEAQ. The CDR3 protein is CASSPEAGEDEQYF. The variable domain in full, completed from reference TRBV7-6 and TRBJ2-7, reads GAGVSQSPRYKVTKRGQDVALRCDPISGHVSLYWYRQALGQGPEFLTYFNYEAQQDKSGLPNDRFSAERPEGSISTLTIQRTEQRDSAMYRCASSPEAGEDEQYFGPGTRLTVT.

This chain uses TRBV28 with TRBJ2-1; TCRdb designates TRBD2, a call that cannot be tested without DNA. The CDR3 totals 13 residues. Germline values: CDR1 MDHEN, CDR2 SYDVKM. The CDR3 sequence is CASRELGYNEQFF.

V usage is TRBV28 and J usage is TRBJ2-7; TCRdb's assignment of TRBD2 cannot be checked, as there is no DNA. Germline lookup yields CDR1 MDHEN and CDR2 SYDVKM. The CDR3 contains 19 residues. The CDR3 loop is CASSLVIGTSGGGGYEQYF.

This rearrangement joins TRBV20-1 to TRBJ1-5; the D gene TCRdb calls, TRBD1, cannot be checked with no DNA. The length of the CDR3 is 16 residues. Germline assignment: CDR1 DFQATT and CDR2 SNEGSKA (reference sequence). This CDR3 is CSARVWGQGENQPQHF.

The rearrangement links TRBV6-2 or TRBV6-3 to TRBJ2-3; the D call from TCRdb, TRBD1, cannot be confirmed without DNA. CDR1 is MNHEY and CDR2 is SVGEGT in the germline V gene. The CDR3 has 14 amino acids. CDR3 protein: CASSYGTGTDTQYF.

This chain links TRBV29-1 with TRBJ2-7; TCRdb's D gene call, TRBD1, goes unchecked for lack of DNA. The CDR3 contains 11 residues. Germline CDR1 and CDR2: SQVTM and ANQGSEA. CDR3 region: CSVRDSYQQYF.